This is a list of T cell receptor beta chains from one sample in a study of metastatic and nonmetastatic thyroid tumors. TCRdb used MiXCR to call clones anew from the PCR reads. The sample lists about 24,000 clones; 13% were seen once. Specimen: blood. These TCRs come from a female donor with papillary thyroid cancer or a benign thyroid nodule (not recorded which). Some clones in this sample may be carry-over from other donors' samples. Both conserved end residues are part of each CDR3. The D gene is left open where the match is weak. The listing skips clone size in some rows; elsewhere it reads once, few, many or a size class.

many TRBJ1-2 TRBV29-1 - CSVGGQNYGYTF TGCAGCGTTGGCGGACAGAACTATGGCTACACCTTC
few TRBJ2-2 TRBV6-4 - CASSDGETGGELFF TGTGCCAGCAGTGACGGTGAAACGGGCGGGGAGCTGTTTTTT
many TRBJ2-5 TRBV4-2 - CASSQDLGRGTQYF TGTGCCAGCAGCCAAGATCTGGGGCGGGGGACCCAGTACTTC
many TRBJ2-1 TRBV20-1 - CSARDRRPGPFYNERFF TGCAGTGCTAGAGATAGACGGCCCGGGCCTTTTTACAATGAGCGGTTCTTC
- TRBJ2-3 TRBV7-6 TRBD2 CASSLGTSGDTQYF TGTGCCAGCAGCTTAGGGACTAGCGGTGATACGCAGTATTTT
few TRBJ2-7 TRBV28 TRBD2 CASSLGPLGTSGTYEQYF TGTGCCAGCAGTTTAGGACCTCTAGGGACTAGCGGGACTTACGAGCAGTACTTC
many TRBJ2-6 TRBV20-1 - CSARVPGGANVLTF TGCAGTGCTAGAGTTCCGGGGGGGGCCAACGTCCTGACTTTC
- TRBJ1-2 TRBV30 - CAWRGSSAYGYTF TGTGCCTGGAGAGGCAGTAGCGCCTATGGCTACACCTTC
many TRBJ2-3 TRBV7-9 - CASSLLTRRTDTQYF TGTGCCAGCAGCTTACTGACCCGAAGGACGGATACGCAGTATTTT
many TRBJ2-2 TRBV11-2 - CASSFPGVGELFF TGTGCCAGCAGCTTCCCAGGGGTCGGGGAGCTGTTTTTT
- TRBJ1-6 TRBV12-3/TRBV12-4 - CASSLPGAGNSPLHF TGTGCCAGCAGCCTGCCAGGGGCGGGTAATTCACCCCTCCACTTT